One sample yielded the 16 T cell receptor beta chains listed below, sequenced in a study of blood T cell repertoires in COVID-19. Data came from immunoSEQ multiplex PCR; TCRdb stores just in-frame clones and leaves some out. Among 470,000 or so clones listed, roughly 89% were seen once. The sequenced sample was peripheral blood. The receptors stem from a woman aged 30 to 39 with acute or convalescent COVID-19.

V gene TRBV7-3 combines with J gene TRBJ2-1; 11 nucleotides align to TRBD2. V shed 5 bases, J shed 9 bases, and the junction held 6 bases outside the gene matches. Germline lookup yields CDR1 SGHTA and CDR2 FQGTGA. This CDR3 spans 14 amino acids. Here the CDR3 DNA reads TGTGCCAGCAGCATAGCGGGGGGGCCACTTGAGCAGTTCTTC. Its translation is CASSIAGGPLEQFF.

J is TRBJ1-6 and V is TRBV7-2; 7 bases are shared with TRBD1. This CDR3 comprises 15 residues. CDR1 is SGHTA, CDR2 FQGNSA, per germline. J lost 10 bases, V lost 5 bases, and 11 bases had no gene match. This CDR3 reads CASSPWTGSESPLHF. The CDR3 DNA is TGTGCCAGCAGCCCGTGGACAGGTTCGGAGTCACCCCTCCACTTT.

CDR3: CASSEGPGSYNEQFF. DNA for the CDR3: TGTGCCAGCAGTGAAGGCCCAGGATCCTACAATGAGCAGTTCTTC. The V call is TRBV2, the J call TRBJ2-1; D remains unclear. Trimming cost V 1 base and J 1 base, with 8 bases left between them. The CDR3 is made up of 15 amino acids. CDR1 is SNHLY, CDR2 FYNNEI, per germline. Full variable domain (remainder filled in from reference TRBV2 and TRBJ2-1): EPEVTQTPSHQVTQMGQEVILRCVPISNHLYFYWYRQILGQKVEFLVSFYNNEISEKSEIFDDQFSVERPDGSNFTLKIRSTKLEDSAMYFCASSEGPGSYNEQFFGPGTRLTVL.

The chain recombines TRBV11-2 with TRBJ2-7, with TRBD1 matching 8 bases. After removal of 6 bases from V and 4 bases from J, the junction contained 11 bases not matched to a gene. The CDR3 covers 15 residues. CDR1 and CDR2 (germline): SGHAT, FQNNGV. This CDR3 reads CASRSVGQVSYEQYF. Written as DNA, the CDR3 is TGTGCCAGCAGGAGTGTGGGACAGGTCTCGTACGAGCAGTACTTC.

The chain recombines TRBV2 with TRBJ2-5; D possibly corresponds to TRBD1 (6 bases). Trimming took 5 bases from V and 5 from J, leaving 12 bases between them. Germline V gene data show CDR1 as SNHLY and CDR2 as FYNNEI. This CDR3 spans 13 amino acids. In DNA, the CDR3 is TGTGCCAGCAGTTCAGGGGTTGGGGAGACCCAGTACTTC. Protein sequence: CASSSGVGETQYF.

The gene calls are TRBV5-1 and TRBJ1-2; no firm D call. V was cut by 3 bases and J by 2 bases, with 8 bases left in between. The germline V gene encodes CDR1 SGHRS and CDR2 YFSETQ. The CDR3 runs to 13 residues. CDR3 bases: TGCGCCAGCAGCTCGACAATGAACTATGGCTACACCTTC. Its protein product is CASSSTMNYGYTF.

The chain links TRBV4-1 to TRBJ1-5, with 7 nucleotides matching TRBD1. Trimming took 3 bases from V and 5 from J; bases not matched to a gene: 10. Germline CDR1 reads MGHRA; CDR2 reads YSYEKL. The length of the CDR3 is 16 residues. The CDR3 DNA reads as TGCGCCAGCAGCCACCGACCCGACAGGGTGGATCAGCCCCAGCATTTT. This translates into CASSHRPDRVDQPQHF.

The rearrangement uses TRBV5-4 and TRBJ2-3; tentative D call: TRBD2 (6 bases). CDR3 size: 14 residues. Germline V gene data show CDR1 as SGHNT and CDR2 as YYREEE (reference sequence). The V gene lost 7 bases and the J gene lost 5 bases, with 17 bases spanning the gap. CDR3 amino acids: CASARDSGLDTQYF. The CDR3 bases are TGTGCCAGCGCCCGGGATAGCGGCCTAGATACGCAGTATTTT.

The genes are TRBV4-1 and TRBJ2-6, with 7 positions matching TRBD1. The CDR3 totals 16 residues. Germline CDR1 and CDR2: MGHRA and YSYEKL. V trimming: 1 base; J trimming: 4 bases; junction bases outside the gene matches: 4. The CDR3 loop reads CASSQATGVGANVLTF. DNA for the CDR3: TGCGCCAGCAGCCAAGCAACAGGGGTCGGGGCCAACGTCCTGACTTTC.

The J gene is TRBJ1-2, the V gene TRBV4-1, with 8 positions matching TRBD1. The germline CDR1 and CDR2 sequences are MGHRA and YSYEKL. This CDR3 is 14 amino acids long. Trimming cost V 4 bases and J 4 bases; bases outside gene matches: 5. The CDR3 reads CASSLGQVGYGYTF. The CDR3 region has the DNA TGCGCCAGCAGCCTGGGACAGGTTGGCTATGGCTACACCTTC.

The genes are TRBV9 and TRBJ2-3, with TRBD2 matching over 11 bases. The CDR3 runs 17 residues. Unmatched junction bases numbered 7, after V lost 0 bases and J lost 4 bases. The germline V gene encodes CDR1 SGDLS and CDR2 YYNGEE. The CDR3 bases are TGTGCCAGCAGCGTAGACCTAGCGGGGGGATTTTCAGATACGCAGTATTTT. Translating gives CASSVDLAGGFSDTQYF. The full variable domain, with the rest looked up from reference TRBV9 and TRBJ2-3, is DSGVTQTPKHLITATGQRVTLRCSPRSGDLSVYWYQQSLDQGLQFLIQYYNGEERAKGNILERFSAQQFPDLHSELNLSSLELGDSALYFCASSVDLAGGFSDTQYFGPGTRLTVL.

Comments on this clone: Other nucleotide sequences in the sample specify the same CDR3. This chain connects TRBV7-9 to TRBJ1-2; D might be TRBD1 (5 bases). Germline V gene data show CDR1 as SEHNR and CDR2 as FQNEAQ (reference sequence). The CDR3 is made up of 14 amino acids. Trimming took 1 base from V and 2 from J, leaving 8 bases between them. The chain's CDR3 is CASSLGQGNYGYTF. CDR3 nucleotide sequence: TGTGCCAGCAGCTTAGGGCAGGGAAACTATGGCTACACCTTC.

The J gene is TRBJ1-5, the V gene TRBV21-1; the DNA was not used to check the table's D call, TRBD1. TRBV21-1 is marked as a pseudogene. The CDR3 is made up of 17 amino acids. CDR3 sequence (DNA): TGTGCCAGCAGCCGAACTGGCTGGGACAGGGGACGTCAGCCCCAGCATTTT. The encoded protein is CASSRTGWDRGRQPQHF.

The CDR3 protein is CASSPNRDRASAFF. The CDR3 nucleotides are TGTGCCAGCAGCCCTAACCGGGACAGGGCCTCAGCTTTCTTT. This sequence joins TRBV27 and TRBJ1-1; the match to TRBD1 covers 9 bases. Germline V CDR1 and CDR2: MNHEY, SMNVEV (reference sequence). The CDR3 extends over 14 amino acids. J was trimmed by 10 bases and V by 6 bases; bases with no gene match: 12.

The chain combines TRBV3-1 (or the pseudogene TRBV3-2) with TRBJ2-5; tentatively, D is TRBD1 (5 bases). The germline CDR1 and CDR2 sequences are LGHDT and YNNKEL (reference sequence). V lost 1 base and J 4 bases, leaving 16 bases between the germline ends. This CDR3 is built from 16 residues. The CDR3 region is CASSQGNAGARETQYF. The CDR3 DNA is TGTGCCAGCAGCCAAGGTAACGCTGGGGCTCGAGAGACCCAGTACTTC.

This clone was seen a single time. V gene TRBV7-2 combines with J gene TRBJ1-6; D unresolved. CDR3 length: 14 amino acids. V lost 5 bases and J 10 bases, leaving 15 bases between the germline ends. The germline gives CDR1 SGHTA, CDR2 FQGNSA. CDR3 DNA sequence: TGTGCCAGCAGCCTATACCTTAACCGATCACCCCTCCACTTT. This gives the protein CASSLYLNRSPLHF.